The 12 T cell receptor beta chains given below trace back to one sample, sequenced in a study of cytomegalovirus exposure and HLA in healthy donors. Primers: 60 Vbeta forward and 13 Jbeta reverse. Some clones are missing from TCRdb's copy, which holds only in-frame ones; the method was immunoSEQ multiplex PCR. The table records 90,000 to 110,000 clones, roughly 70% of them present only once. Sequencing input: PBMCs. The receptors derive from a woman in her sixties or seventies in good health and CMV-seropositive.

The genes are TRBV2 and TRBJ1-1; 10 nucleotides match TRBD1. Germline V gene lookup returns CDR1 SNHLY and CDR2 FYNNEI. J was trimmed by 4 bases and V by 5 bases; bases with no gene match: 4. The length of the CDR3 is 14 residues. In DNA form, the CDR3 reads TGTGCCAGCAGTAACGACAGGGGGCTCACTGAAGCTTTCTTT. This sequence encodes CASSNDRGLTEAFF.

This sequence joins TRBV10-3 and TRBJ2-5; TRBD2 is a possible D gene (5 bases). CDR1 and CDR2 (germline): ENHRY, SYGVKD. The CDR3 runs 12 residues. V lost 11 bases, J lost 3 bases, and 13 bases lay in between. The CDR3 sequence is CAAGRLEETQYF. In nucleotides, the CDR3 is TGTGCCGCGGGTAGATTGGAAGAGACCCAGTACTTC.

V is TRBV5-1 and J is TRBJ2-1; TRBD1 aligns across 7 bases. This CDR3 spans 15 amino acids. Losses at the gene ends were 3 bases for V and 0 bases for J; bases not matched to a gene: 3. CDR1 is SGHRS and CDR2 is YFSETQ in the germline V gene. The CDR3 region has the DNA TGCGCCAGCAGCTCCGGACAGGTCTCCTACAATGAGCAGTTCTTC. Amino acids: CASSSGQVSYNEQFF. The whole variable domain, filled in from reference TRBV5-1 and TRBJ2-1, reads KAGVTQTPRYLIKTRGQQVTLSCSPISGHRSVSWYQQTPGQGLQFLFEYFSETQRNKGNFPGRFSGRQFSNSRSEMNVSTLELGDSALYLCASSSGQVSYNEQFFGPGTRLTVL.

This sequence joins TRBV7-2 and TRBJ2-7; 9 positions agree with TRBD2. The CDR3 runs to 16 residues. With 2 bases clipped from V and 11 bases from J, the junction kept 16 bases outside the gene matches. The germline CDR1 and CDR2 sequences are SGHTA and FQGNSA. The CDR3 bases are TGTGCCAGCAGCTTATGGGGAAGCGGGGGGTTACCCAAGGAGTACTTC. Amino acid sequence: CASSLWGSGGLPKEYF.

V and J are TRBV7-2 and TRBJ2-1; 9 bases align to TRBD2. In germline, CDR1 is SGHTA, CDR2 FQGNSA. After removal of 0 bases from V and 12 bases from J, the junction contained 9 bases not matched to a gene. The CDR3 totals 15 residues. CDR3 nucleotide sequence: TGTGCCAGCAGCTTAGCTAGCGGGGGCCTCCGGGGGCAGTTCTTC. It translates to CASSLASGGLRGQFF.

The chain uses TRBV19 and TRBJ1-3; D is perhaps TRBD1 (6 bases). With 6 bases removed from V and 0 bases from J, the gap between germline ends came to 15 bases. The CDR3 loop spans 16 amino acids. Looked up from germline, CDR1 is LNHDA and CDR2 is SQIVND (reference sequence). The CDR3 loop reads CASRTMGHPSGNTIYF. CDR3 in DNA: TGTGCCAGTAGGACCATGGGACACCCCTCTGGAAACACCATATATTTT.

The gene calls are TRBV9 and TRBJ1-5; 7 nucleotides align to TRBD1. This CDR3 is built from 14 residues. The germline CDR1 and CDR2 sequences are SGDLS and YYNGEE. J was trimmed by 4 bases and V by 3 bases; bases with no gene match: 4. In nucleotides, the CDR3 is TGTGCCAGCAGCGCCGGGACAGAAAATCAGCCCCAGCATTTT. This sequence encodes CASSAGTENQPQHF.

This sequence joins TRBV25-1 and TRBJ1-6; 8 nucleotides agree with TRBD1. Germline-derived CDR1 and CDR2 are MGHDK and SYGVNS. With V trimmed by 6 bases and J by 9 bases, 4 bases remained unmatched. CDR3 length: 13 residues. Here the CDR3 reads CASRGQGLSPLHF. Written as DNA, the CDR3 is TGTGCCAGCAGAGGACAGGGACTTTCACCCCTCCACTTT.

The chain is built from TRBV7-2 and TRBJ1-6; 10 nucleotides line up with TRBD1. After removal of 8 bases from V and 9 bases from J, the junction contained 10 bases not matched to a gene. The CDR3 covers 15 residues. CDR1 SGHTA and CDR2 FQGNSA come from the germline V gene. CDR3 DNA: TGTGCCAGCGAGCCGGGGGGACAGGGGTCTTCACCCCTCCACTTT. Translated: CASEPGGQGSSPLHF.

V is TRBV19 and J is TRBJ1-5; 8 bases match TRBD1. V lost 7 bases to trimming and J lost 2 bases; unmatched junction nucleotides: 7. Germline V CDR1 and CDR2: LNHDA, SQIVND (reference sequence). The CDR3 is 15 amino acids. In DNA form, the CDR3 reads TGTGCCAGTACCCCGGGACAGGCGGGCAATCAGCCCCAGCATTTT. Translation gives CASTPGQAGNQPQHF.

This clone has only one observation. The sample carries other DNA sequences with the same CDR3. The CDR3 nucleotides are TGTGCCAGCAGCTTAGGGCCCGCTAACTATGGCTACACCTTC. It encodes CASSLGPANYGYTF. The chain carries TRBV7-8 and TRBJ1-2; D gene ambiguous. The CDR3 is made up of 14 amino acids. V lost 1 base, J lost 0 bases, and 6 bases lay in between. Per the germline V gene, CDR1 is SGHVS and CDR2 is FQNEAQ. Filled out from reference TRBV7-8 and TRBJ1-2, the complete variable domain reads GAGVSQSPRYKVAKRGQDVALRCDPISGHVSLFWYQQALGQGPEFLTYFQNEAQLDKSGLPSDRFFAERPEGSVSTLKIQRTQQEDSAVYLCASSLGPANYGYTFGSGTRLTVV.

The chain joins TRBV18 to TRBJ2-5; weak D call: TRBD1 (6 bases). Looked up from germline, CDR1 is KGHSH and CDR2 is LQKENI. Trimming removed 1 base at V and 2 bases at J, with 14 bases between. The CDR3 contains 16 residues. Here the CDR3 reads CASSPLGGAEQETQYF. CDR3 coding DNA: TGTGCCAGCTCACCACTTGGGGGCGCGGAACAAGAGACCCAGTACTTC.